Below, 22 T cell receptor beta chains from the same sample are listed, as sequenced in a study of type 1 and type 2 diabetes patients. Amplification started from genomic DNA. Multiplex PCR with 30 forward and 13 reverse primers amplified the TCR beta CDR3. TCRdb independently ran MiXCR on the multiplex PCR reads; one entry per CDR3 protein. The table has under 300,000 distinct CDR3 sequences, around 47% seen once. The sample comprised peripheral blood mononuclear cells (PBMCs). The receptors here all came from a man between 18 and 35 years old with type 2 diabetes.

About this clonotype itself: One end of the junction is discordant with germline, which a read error may explain. The chain uses TRBV7-2 and TRBJ1-1; a possible D gene is TRBD1 (6 bases). This CDR3 comprises 12 residues. CDR1 SGHTA and CDR2 FQGNSA come from the germline V gene. CDR3 in DNA: TGTGCCAGCTCAATGGGGGGCACTGAAGCTTCCTTT. Protein: CASSMGGTEASF.

This clonotype was observed a handful of times. The chain joins TRBV12-3 or TRBV12-4 to TRBJ2-7, with D perhaps given as TRBD1 or TRBD2 (5 bases each). Trimming took 5 bases from V and 3 from J, leaving 17 bases between them. The CDR3 has 15 amino acids. CDR3 nucleotide sequence: TGTGCCAGCAGTGTCTCCCCAGGGACCGGCTACGAGCAGTACTTC. This encodes CASSVSPGTGYEQYF.

This clonotype showed up just a few times. The chain links TRBV7-8 to TRBJ2-7, with TRBD2 matching over 7 bases. V gave up 4 bases and J gave up 2 bases; unmatched junction bases: 2. Looked up from germline, CDR1 is SGHVS and CDR2 is FQNEAQ. The CDR3 totals 13 residues. The DNA for the CDR3 is TGTGCCAGCAGCTCCGGACTAGCCTACGAGCAGTACTTC. Encoded protein: CASSSGLAYEQYF.

This clonotype came up a few times. The V gene is TRBV7-8, the J gene TRBJ2-1, with 12 bases identical to TRBD2. V shed 1 base and J 8 bases; nucleotides not matched to a gene: 15. The germline gives CDR1 SGHVS, CDR2 FQNEAQ. CDR3 length: 19 residues. This chain's CDR3 is CASSLVSPPRTSGNDEQFF. The CDR3, as DNA: TGTGCCAGCAGCTTAGTATCCCCACCGAGGACTAGCGGGAACGATGAGCAGTTCTTC.

The sample holds a few counts of this clonotype. J is TRBJ2-1 and V is TRBV29-1; 10 bases are shared with TRBD2. J was trimmed by 7 bases and V by 3 bases; bases with no gene match: 15. CDR1 SQVTM and CDR2 ANQGSEA come from the germline V gene. The CDR3 consists of 17 residues. CDR3 residues: CSVEGPATSGFSNEQFF. The CDR3 DNA is TGCAGCGTTGAGGGGCCGGCGACTAGCGGGTTTTCGAATGAGCAGTTCTTC.

This clonotype was seen only a few times. The genes are TRBV2 and TRBJ2-5; TRBD2 matches at 9 bases. Losses at the gene ends were 2 bases for V and 10 bases for J; bases not matched to a gene: 8. The CDR3 extends over 14 amino acids. Germline V gives CDR1 SNHLY, CDR2 FYNNEI. The CDR3 DNA sequence: TGTGCCAGCAGTGAAAGTCTAGCGGGAAAGATCCAGTACTTC. This gives the protein CASSESLAGKIQYF.

V usage is TRBV6-2 or TRBV6-3 and J usage is TRBJ1-4; D gene ambiguous. Per germline, CDR1 MNHEY and CDR2 SVGEGT. This CDR3 has 12 residues. Trimming cost V 4 bases and J 8 bases, with 8 bases left between them. The CDR3 DNA follows: TGTGCCAGCAGTTCGGACCGGGAAAAACTGTTTTTT. Its translation: CASSSDREKLFF.

The CDR3 loop reads CASSPNVPTGNNEQFF. CDR3 bases: TGTGCCAGCAGTCCAAATGTCCCAACAGGTAACAATGAGCAGTTCTTC. This rearrangement joins TRBV6-2 or TRBV6-3 to TRBJ2-1; D is perhaps TRBD1 (5 bases). Trimming shortened V by 5 bases and J by 5 bases, and 19 bases separated the two germline ends. Germline V gene sequence: CDR1 MNHEY, CDR2 SVGEGT. The CDR3 loop spans 16 amino acids.

The CDR3 loop is CSVGGRVSYEQYF. The CDR3 region has the DNA TGCAGCGTTGGCGGGAGGGTCTCCTACGAGCAGTACTTC. The chain uses TRBV29-1 and TRBJ2-7; 9 bases match TRBD2. Germline lookup yields CDR1 SQVTM and CDR2 ANQGSEA. The CDR3 length is 13 residues. J was trimmed by 0 bases and V by 4 bases; bases with no gene match: 1.

This clonotype has a handful of counts. This rearrangement joins TRBV13 to TRBJ2-1; 10 nucleotides line up with TRBD2. V shed 5 bases and J 3 bases; nucleotides not matched to a gene: 7. The CDR3 covers 16 residues. Germline V lookup: CDR1 PRHDT, CDR2 FYEKMQ (reference sequence). The CDR3 region is CASSDSGGAGYNEQFF. CDR3 nucleotide sequence: TGTGCCAGCAGCGACAGCGGGGGGGCCGGCTACAATGAGCAGTTCTTC.

This clonotype appeared a single time. One end of the junction does not line up with germline, which may come from a read error. The chain carries TRBV6-6 and TRBJ2-2; 8 positions match TRBD1. Germline V CDR1 and CDR2: MNHNY, SVGAGI (reference sequence). This CDR3 spans 14 amino acids. This chain's CDR3 is CASLRQGSTGELFF. The CDR3 DNA reads as TGCGCCAGCTTGAGACAGGGGAGCACCGGGGAGCTGTTTTTT.

This clonotype appeared a few times. This rearrangement joins TRBV27 to TRBJ1-1; D ambiguous. V lost 1 base, J lost 0 bases, and 15 bases lay in between. The germline V gene encodes CDR1 MNHEY and CDR2 SMNVEV (reference sequence). The CDR3 totals 17 residues. The CDR3 sequence is CASSLWGGSELNTEAFF. For the CDR3, the DNA is TGTGCCAGCAGTTTATGGGGAGGGTCAGAGTTGAACACTGAAGCTTTCTTT.

In regard to this clonotype: A read error may produce the germline difference seen at one junction end. The chain joins TRBV14 to TRBJ1-2; tentative D call: TRBD1 (5 bases). This CDR3 has 15 amino acids. In germline, CDR1 is SGHDN, CDR2 FVKESK. CDR3 in DNA: TGCGCCAGCAGCTTGGTGCCGGGGGGAGACTATGGCTACACCTTC. It translates to CASSLVPGGDYGYTF.

CDR3 nucleotides: TGCAGTGCTAGAGATGTAGACTACGAGCAGTACTTC. Translated, it gives CSARDVDYEQYF. The gene calls are TRBV20-1 and TRBJ2-7; unclear D gene. This CDR3 is 12 amino acids long. The germline gives CDR1 DFQATT, CDR2 SNEGSKA (reference sequence). V was cut by 0 bases and J by 3 bases, with 6 bases left in between.

The chain combines TRBV2 with TRBJ1-5, with a tentative D call TRBD1 (5 bases). Trimming left V 5 bases short and J 0 bases short, with 11 bases between. Per the germline V gene, CDR1 is SNHLY and CDR2 is FYNNEI. The CDR3 runs to 15 residues. The CDR3, as DNA: TGTGCCAGCAGTAGACAGTCAAATAGCAATCAGCCCCAGCATTTT. This encodes CASSRQSNSNQPQHF.

The CDR3 nucleotides are TGTGCCAGCAGACAGGGTACAGATACGCAGTATTTT. Translated: CASRQGTDTQYF. The chain couples TRBV10-3 to TRBJ2-3; 7 bases are a match to TRBD1. V was pared by 10 bases and J by 3 bases, with 4 bases of the junction left unmatched. The CDR3 length is 12 residues. The germline gives CDR1 ENHRY, CDR2 SYGVKD.

The chain links TRBV9 to TRBJ1-2, with D possibly being TRBD1 (5 bases). Trimming removed 2 bases at V and 3 bases at J, with 14 bases between. Germline V CDR1 and CDR2: SGDLS, YYNGEE. The CDR3 runs 15 residues. The CDR3 coding sequence is TGTGCCAGCAGCGTGGGGACCACCACAGACTATGGCTACACCTTC. Protein: CASSVGTTTDYGYTF.

This clonotype was observed a single time. The chain joins TRBV2 to TRBJ2-4; 8 nucleotides match TRBD1. The V gene end was trimmed by 6 bases and the J gene end by 4 bases; junction bases not matched to a gene: 11. CDR3 length equals 16 residues. Germline CDR1 is SNHLY and CDR2 is FYNNEI. The CDR3 spells CASSLAWTGKKNIQYF. In DNA form, the CDR3 reads TGTGCCAGCAGCCTCGCGTGGACAGGGAAGAAAAACATTCAGTACTTC.

Regarding this clonotype: Mismatch with germline at one junction end may stem from a read error. This sequence joins TRBV19 and TRBJ1-2, with TRBD1 as a possible D gene (5 bases). The CDR3 is 13 residues long. Per germline, CDR1 LNHDA and CDR2 SQIVND (reference sequence). CDR3 DNA sequence: TGTGCCAGTAGTATATCGGCTGGGAGGGACCGGACTTTC. Translation gives CASSISAGRDRTF.

This clonotype was counted between two and nine times. The chain carries TRBV19 and TRBJ2-5; 12 positions match TRBD2. Per germline, CDR1 LNHDA and CDR2 SQIVND (reference sequence). J was trimmed by 1 base and V by 3 bases; bases with no gene match: 0. CDR3 length: 15 residues. The CDR3 DNA reads TGTGCCAGTAGTATGACTAGCGGGAGCCAAGAGACCCAGTACTTC. It codes for CASSMTSGSQETQYF.

The gene calls are TRBV28 and TRBJ1-2; D is ambiguous. The CDR3 has 15 residues. In germline, CDR1 is MDHEN, CDR2 SYDVKM. V shed 3 bases and J shed 4 bases, with 15 bases lying between them. In DNA form, the CDR3 reads TGTGCCAGCAGTTTCGGTTCGGATCTCCTCTATGGCTACACCTTC. It specifies CASSFGSDLLYGYTF.

This clonotype was counted between two and nine times. The chain joins TRBV2 to TRBJ1-6; tentatively, D is TRBD1 (5 bases). The CDR3 totals 13 residues. Germline-derived CDR1 and CDR2 are SNHLY and FYNNEI. Deletions cut 8 bases from V and 7 bases from J, with 12 bases between. CDR3 loop: CASQTGANSPLHF. The DNA of the CDR3 is TGTGCCAGCCAAACAGGTGCCAATTCACCCCTCCACTTT.